The 32 T cell receptor beta chains below come from one sample, sequenced in a study of CD8 T cells in Susac syndrome. Reverse transcription of about 0.45 to 1 ug RNA was carried out with random hexamers. TCRdb re-derived calls from the immunoSEQ multiplex PCR reads in MiXCR, one entry per CDR3 protein. The table records fewer than 300,000 distinct CDR3 sequences, roughly 84% of them present only once. The sequencing input was CD8+ T cells from PBMCs. The source is a human donor with multiple sclerosis.

The rearrangement uses TRBV10-3 and TRBJ2-3; D could derive from TRBD1 or TRBD2 (5 bases each). CDR1 and CDR2 (germline): ENHRY, SYGVKD. With 8 bases removed from V and 2 bases from J, the gap between germline ends came to 14 bases. The CDR3 sequence is 14 residues long. The CDR3 DNA reads TGTGCCATCGGGACCGATTCTTACACAGATACGCAGTATTTT. Encoded protein: CAIGTDSYTDTQYF.

The chain has TRBV9 and TRBJ1-2; a weak D match, TRBD1 (6 bases). CDR3 length equals 16 residues. In germline, CDR1 is SGDLS, CDR2 YYNGEE. V was pared by 0 bases and J by 5 bases, with 17 bases between. The CDR3 sequence: CASSVEAPGHLYGYTF. The CDR3, as DNA: TGTGCCAGCAGCGTAGAAGCCCCGGGACATCTTTATGGCTACACCTTC.

This sequence joins TRBV13 and TRBJ2-5; D is perhaps TRBD2 (6 bases). The CDR3 contains 15 residues. Trimming shortened V by 2 bases and J by 2 bases, and 12 bases separated the two germline ends. Germline CDR1 is PRHDT and CDR2 is FYEKMQ (reference sequence). CDR3 DNA: TGTGCCAGCAGCTTAAGTCCCCGGGAGCAAGAGACCCAGTACTTC. The encoded protein is CASSLSPREQETQYF.

This clonotype was found a few times. The V and J genes are TRBV4-1 and TRBJ2-1; perhaps TRBD2 as D (5 bases). Germline V gene data show CDR1 as MGHRA and CDR2 as YSYEKL. Trimming took 4 bases from V and 0 from J, leaving 10 bases between them. The CDR3 is 15 residues long. CDR3: CASSPEGSSYNEQFF. The CDR3 coding sequence is TGCGCCAGCAGCCCTGAGGGCAGCTCCTACAATGAGCAGTTCTTC.

This clonotype was seen a handful of times. The rearrangement joins TRBV11-1 to TRBJ1-1; D is possibly TRBD1 (6 bases). Germline assignment: CDR1 SGHAT and CDR2 FQDESV (reference sequence). Between the trimmed V and J ends, which lost 3 bases and 1 base, there was a span of 12 bases. There are 15 residues in the CDR3. Here the CDR3 DNA reads TGTGCCAGCAGCTTCGCCCCGGGACAGAACACTGAAGCTTTCTTT. Protein: CASSFAPGQNTEAFF. Together with reference TRBV11-1 and TRBJ1-1, the CDR3 gives the full variable domain: EAEVAQSPRYKITEKSQAVAFWCDPISGHATLYWYRQILGQGPELLVQFQDESVVDDSQLPKDRFSAERLKGVDSTLKIQPAELGDSAMYLCASSFAPGQNTEAFFGQGTRLTVV.

As for this clonotype: Compared with germline, one end of the junction differs, possibly owing to a read error. The V call is TRBV19, the J call TRBJ2-6; tentative D call: TRBD1 (5 bases). This CDR3 is 14 amino acids long. Germline CDR1 is LNHDA and CDR2 is SQIVND (reference sequence). CDR3 amino acids: CASISPSGASVLTF. The CDR3 bases are TGTGCCAGTATTTCCCCCTCTGGGGCCAGCGTCCTGACTTTC.

The V and J genes are TRBV5-5 and TRBJ1-5, with a possible D match to TRBD1 (5 bases). CDR3 length equals 15 residues. The germline V gene encodes CDR1 SGHKS and CDR2 YYEKEE (reference sequence). Trimming took 1 base from V and 2 from J, leaving 10 bases between them. CDR3 region: CASSLRGSGNQPQHF. As DNA, the CDR3 is TGTGCCAGCAGCTTGCGGGGGAGTGGCAATCAGCCCCAGCATTTT.

V and J are TRBV27 and TRBJ2-5, with 8 bases fitting TRBD1. V lost 6 bases and J lost 5; bases outside the gene matches: 14. This CDR3 comprises 16 residues. Germline CDR1 and CDR2: MNHEY and SMNVEV (reference sequence). CDR3 bases: TGTGCCAGCAGCCCACCTGGGGGGACAGGCGAGGAGACCCAGTACTTC. This codes for CASSPPGGTGEETQYF.

The J gene is TRBJ2-3, the V gene TRBV9; no reliable D call. The CDR3 is made up of 14 amino acids. CDR1 and CDR2 (germline): SGDLS, YYNGEE. Trimming took 3 bases from V and 3 from J, leaving 11 bases between them. The CDR3 nucleotides are TGTGCCAGCAGCGGAGCCGGACGTACAGATACGCAGTATTTT. Translated, it gives CASSGAGRTDTQYF.

This chain uses TRBV12-3 or TRBV12-4 with TRBJ2-3; TRBD1 is a possible D gene (6 bases). The V and J ends lost 5 bases and 3 bases respectively, with 15 bases between them. The CDR3 extends over 15 amino acids. The CDR3, as DNA: TGTGCCAGCAGTGTAGTCCAGGGGCCGACAGATACGCAGTATTTT. Protein: CASSVVQGPTDTQYF.

V usage is TRBV27 and J usage is TRBJ1-1, with 8 bases identical to TRBD1. CDR3 length: 13 residues. Germline CDR1 reads MNHEY; CDR2 reads SMNVEV (reference sequence). J lost 6 bases, V lost 6 bases, and 6 bases had no gene match. The CDR3 DNA is TGTGCCAGCAGCCCGGACAGGGCCCCTGAAGCTTTCTTT. It yields the protein CASSPDRAPEAFF.

CDR3 amino acids: CASSLVGTTIAETQYF. The CDR3 bases are TGTGCCAGCAGTTTAGTGGGTACTACCATCGCAGAGACCCAGTACTTC. J is TRBJ2-5 and V is TRBV27; D not resolved. The CDR3 has 16 residues. V was clipped by 2 bases and J by 4 bases, with 17 bases between them. Per germline, CDR1 MNHEY and CDR2 SMNVEV (reference sequence).

This chain joins TRBV7-8 and TRBJ2-5; the D gene is possibly TRBD2 (6 bases). The CDR3 is 16 amino acids. The V and J ends lost 7 bases and 4 bases respectively, with 22 bases between them. Germline-derived CDR1 and CDR2 are SGHVS and FQNEAQ. CDR3 bases: TGTGCCAGCATTCCGCGGAGGGTCCAGACGAGAGAGACCCAGTACTTC. Translating it yields CASIPRRVQTRETQYF.

This clonotype came up once. J is TRBJ2-2 and V is TRBV10-3, with 14 bases matching TRBD2. Germline assignment: CDR1 ENHRY and CDR2 SYGVKD. Germline trimming cut 8 bases from V and 6 bases from J; bases unmatched to any gene: 8. The length of the CDR3 is 16 residues. The CDR3 nucleotides read TGTGCCATCCCCGGGACTAGCGGGAGTCCGGCCGGGGAGCTGTTTTTT. It encodes CAIPGTSGSPAGELFF.

The chain is built from TRBV20-1 and TRBJ2-3; D unclear. This CDR3 region has 18 residues. The V and J ends lost 0 bases and 2 bases respectively, with 21 bases between them. Germline V gene sequence: CDR1 DFQATT, CDR2 SNEGSKA (reference sequence). In DNA form, the CDR3 reads TGCAGTGCTAGAGATTGGGTCTTGGGCACCAGATTCACAGATACGCAGTATTTT. Translation gives CSARDWVLGTRFTDTQYF.

V gene TRBV4-1 combines with J gene TRBJ1-1, with D uncertain. Trimming took off 1 base at V and 1 base at J, with 7 bases between the two ends. The CDR3 spans 14 residues. CDR1 is MGHRA, CDR2 YSYEKL, per germline. CDR3 DNA sequence: TGCGCCAGCAGCCAAGCCGGAAAGAACACTGAAGCTTTCTTT. This encodes CASSQAGKNTEAFF.

This chain links TRBV9 with TRBJ1-2; TRBD1 agrees at 8 bases. The CDR3 sequence is 17 residues long. Germline CDR1 reads SGDLS; CDR2 reads YYNGEE. V shed 0 bases, J shed 0 bases, and the junction held 7 bases outside the gene matches. CDR3 coding DNA: TGTGCCAGCAGCGTAGTGAACAGGGGGAACGCTAACTATGGCTACACCTTC. Translating gives CASSVVNRGNANYGYTF.

This chain joins TRBV27 and TRBJ2-7, with no clear D. The CDR3 runs 12 residues. Between the trimmed V and J ends, which lost 10 bases and 4 bases, there was a span of 14 bases. Germline values: CDR1 MNHEY, CDR2 SMNVEV (reference sequence). CDR3 protein: CATQGSSYEQYF. CDR3 bases: TGTGCCACCCAAGGGTCATCTTACGAGCAGTACTTC.

V gene TRBV25-1 combines with J gene TRBJ2-1, with a possible D match to TRBD2 (5 bases). This CDR3 contains 14 residues. Trimming stripped 1 base from V and 4 bases from J, with 8 bases between. Germline values: CDR1 MGHDK, CDR2 SYGVNS. CDR3 sequence: CASSESGWYNEQFF. The CDR3 DNA follows: TGTGCCAGCAGTGAATCGGGATGGTACAATGAGCAGTTCTTC.

The chain carries TRBV27 and TRBJ2-7, with 8 nucleotides matching TRBD2. From germline, CDR1 is MNHEY and CDR2 SMNVEV (reference sequence). After removal of 6 bases from V and 3 bases from J, the junction contained 10 bases not matched to a gene. The CDR3 consists of 15 residues. CDR3 residues: CASSTLAGTGYEQYF. The CDR3 DNA sequence: TGTGCCAGCAGCACATTAGCGGGAACCGGCTACGAGCAGTACTTC.

V gene TRBV6-1 combines with J gene TRBJ2-1; D might be TRBD1 or TRBD2, each matching 6 bases. The germline CDR1 and CDR2 sequences are MNHNS and SASEGT. Trimming cost V 3 bases and J 8 bases, with 29 bases left between them. The CDR3 is made up of 19 amino acids. CDR3 bases: TGTGCCAGCAGTGACGCGGCAGGGGCGCTTATCGGGAGAGGTTATGAGCAGTTCTTC. This gives the protein CASSDAAGALIGRGYEQFF.

The CDR3 region is CSVETTSGRAYNEQFF. The CDR3 nucleotides read TGCAGCGTTGAAACTACTAGCGGGAGAGCCTACAATGAGCAGTTCTTC. The chain combines TRBV29-1 with TRBJ2-1; 11 nucleotides align to TRBD2. Losses at the gene ends were 2 bases for V and 2 bases for J; bases not matched to a gene: 5. The CDR3 is 16 residues long. CDR1 SQVTM and CDR2 ANQGSEA come from the germline V gene.

V is TRBV12-3 or TRBV12-4 and J is TRBJ2-1; 8 nucleotides align to TRBD2. With 11 bases clipped from V and 6 bases from J, the junction kept 9 bases outside the gene matches. The CDR3 extends over 13 amino acids. The DNA of the CDR3 is TGTGCCGGAAGCGGGAGTACGACCAATGAGCAGTTCTTC. It codes for CAGSGSTTNEQFF.

J is TRBJ1-1 and V is TRBV30, with a possible D match to TRBD1 (6 bases). This CDR3 contains 11 residues. CDR1 and CDR2 (germline): GTSNPN, SVGIG (reference sequence). Trimming cost V 3 bases and J 7 bases, with 9 bases left between them. The CDR3 protein is CAWRRGIEAFF. The CDR3 region has the DNA TGTGCCTGGAGAAGGGGGATTGAAGCTTTCTTT.

The chain couples TRBV28 to TRBJ2-2, with 7 bases lining up with TRBD1. Germline trimming cut 2 bases from V and 7 bases from J; bases unmatched to any gene: 4. Per germline, CDR1 MDHEN and CDR2 SYDVKM. There are 14 residues in the CDR3. The CDR3, as DNA: TGTGCCAGCAGTTTAGGTTACAGGGGCGGGGAGCTGTTTTTT. Its translation is CASSLGYRGGELFF. Complete variable domain (other parts from reference TRBV28 and TRBJ2-2): DVKVTQSSRYLVKRTGEKVFLECVQDMDHENMFWYRQDPGLGLRLIYFSYDVKMKEKGDIPEGYSVSREKKERFSLILESASTNQTSMYLCASSLGYRGGELFFGEGSRLTVL.

This rearrangement joins TRBV10-3 to TRBJ2-5; D gene uncertain. The CDR3 has 14 residues. Germline V gene data show CDR1 as ENHRY and CDR2 as SYGVKD. Trimming cost V 0 bases and J 4 bases, with 9 bases left between them. The CDR3 DNA follows: TGTGCCATCAGTGAGTCCTGGTATGGAGAGACCCAGTACTTC. This sequence encodes CAISESWYGETQYF.

The rearrangement links TRBV4-1 to TRBJ1-1, with D maybe TRBD1 (6 bases). V lost 1 base and J lost 6, with 12 bases in between. CDR3 size: 14 residues. CDR1 and CDR2 from the germline V gene are MGHRA and YSYEKL. CDR3 in DNA: TGCGCCAGCAGCCAAGTTCAGGGGATGGCTGAAGCTTTCTTT. As protein: CASSQVQGMAEAFF.

V is TRBV28 and J is TRBJ1-4, with D maybe TRBD1 (6 bases). The germline CDR1 and CDR2 sequences are MDHEN and SYDVKM. This CDR3 spans 16 amino acids. The V end was cut by 3 bases, the J end by 4 bases, with 15 bases between. The CDR3 sequence is CASSFPRRGGNEKLFF. The CDR3 DNA reads as TGTGCCAGCAGTTTCCCTCGGAGGGGGGGTAATGAAAAACTGTTTTTT.

Turning to this clonotype: A read error may produce the germline difference seen at one junction end. The chain couples TRBV27 to TRBJ1-1; D is unclear. Per germline, CDR1 MNHEY and CDR2 SMNVEV (reference sequence). The CDR3 sequence is 12 residues long. The CDR3 protein is CASSRPNSEAFF. CDR3 coding DNA: TGTGCCAGCAGCCGTCCAAACAGTGAAGCTTTCTTT.

DNA for the CDR3: TGTGCCAGCACCGACGGATGGACTAGCGGGTATAGCTCCTACAATGAGCAGTTCTTC. Its translation: CASTDGWTSGYSSYNEQFF. The chain uses TRBV6-1 and TRBJ2-1; 11 nucleotides agree with TRBD2. Trimming took 7 bases from V and 0 from J; bases not matched to a gene: 14. Germline CDR1 reads MNHNS; CDR2 reads SASEGT. CDR3 size: 19 residues.

The chain combines TRBV6-5 with TRBJ2-1; 8 bases fit TRBD1. CDR1 MNHEY and CDR2 SVGAGI come from the germline V gene. V shed 2 bases and J 5 bases; nucleotides not matched to a gene: 5. This CDR3 is built from 15 residues. In DNA form, the CDR3 reads TGTGCCAGCAGTTACCAGGGGGCCTTTGACAATGAGCAGTTCTTC. This gives the protein CASSYQGAFDNEQFF.

The V call is TRBV20-1, the J call TRBJ2-3; D ambiguous. V lost 0 bases and J lost 6, with 7 bases in between. The germline CDR1 and CDR2 sequences are DFQATT and SNEGSKA (reference sequence). The CDR3 length is 12 residues. CDR3 bases: TGCAGTGCTAGAGATTTTACCGATACGCAGTATTTT. It specifies CSARDFTDTQYF.